This T cell receptor beta chain was profiled in a study of blood T cell repertoires in COVID-19. About the research overall: Italy, Spain and the United States were the sources of the convalescent and acute COVID-19 samples.

Germline CDR1 and CDR2: SEHNR and FQNEAQ (reference sequence). The CDR3 loop spans 14 amino acids. The V and J ends lost 5 bases and 4 bases, in that order; junction bases with no gene match: 4. The data were produced by immunoSEQ multiplex PCR, yet TCRdb's version contains in-frame clones alone and is incomplete. Here the sample spans roughly 150,000 clones, about 88% being singletons. The clonotype originates from a human donor in a cohort sampled during active COVID-19. Sequenced sample: peripheral blood. The V gene is TRBV7-9, the J gene TRBJ1-4; 7 bases line up with TRBD1. The CDR3 DNA reads as TGTGCCAGCAGCAGGGGGCAGATTAATGAAAAACTGTTTTTT. Translated: CASSRGQINEKLFF.